One and the same sample provided the 15 T cell receptor beta chains below, sequenced in a study of OX40 agonist ivuxolimab in advanced cancers. Method: immunoSEQ multiplex PCR; TCRdb's copy keeps in-frame clones and lacks some. The repertoire holds roughly 70,000 clones, with roughly nine tenths as singletons. The sample was CD4+ or CD8+ T cells sorted from blood, taken in a trial of the OX40 agonist ivuxolimab. Every receptor here comes from an adult with an advanced solid tumor such as melanoma, head and neck, liver or kidney cancer.

This clone was recorded a few times. This chain uses TRBV7-3 with TRBJ2-7, with TRBD2 as a possible D gene (5 bases). CDR1 SGHTA and CDR2 FQGTGA come from the germline V gene. The V and J ends lost 6 bases and 4 bases respectively, with 19 bases between them. The CDR3 extends over 15 amino acids. CDR3 in amino acids: CASSPSPALLYEQYF. CDR3 nucleotide sequence: TGTGCCAGCAGTCCTAGCCCAGCGTTACTTTACGAGCAGTACTTC.

The chain joins TRBV27 to TRBJ2-7; tentative D call: TRBD1 (6 bases). Trimming cost V 5 bases and J 0 bases, with 11 bases left between them. In germline, CDR1 is MNHEY, CDR2 SMNVEV (reference sequence). The CDR3 has 14 residues. The CDR3 reads CASSGYRDSYEQYF. DNA of the CDR3: TGTGCCAGCAGTGGGTACAGGGACTCCTACGAGCAGTACTTC.

This chain joins TRBV15 and TRBJ1-5, with D unresolved. The CDR3 runs to 14 residues. With 0 bases removed from V and 4 bases from J, the gap between germline ends came to 7 bases. Germline-derived CDR1 and CDR2 are LNHNV and YYDKDF (reference sequence). In DNA, the CDR3 is TGTGCCACCAGCAGAGACAGTGATAATCAGCCCCAGCATTTT. Translating gives CATSRDSDNQPQHF.

The chain joins TRBV29-1 to TRBJ1-1; D unclear. The V gene lost 4 bases and the J gene lost 3 bases, with 9 bases spanning the gap. Per the germline V gene, CDR1 is SQVTM and CDR2 is ANQGSEA. The CDR3 runs 12 residues. DNA of the CDR3: TGCAGCGTTGCCCCCAGAGACACTGAAGCTTTCTTT. This codes for CSVAPRDTEAFF.

CDR3 amino acids: CASRRQGLYEQYF. CDR3 nucleotide sequence: TGTGCCAGCAGGAGACAGGGGCTCTACGAGCAGTACTTC. The chain links TRBV6-5 to TRBJ2-7; 8 bases line up with TRBD1. Germline-derived CDR1 and CDR2 are MNHEY and SVGAGI. This CDR3 comprises 13 residues. The V segment lost 6 bases and the J segment 3 bases; nucleotides outside the gene matches: 4.

This rearrangement joins TRBV6-1 to TRBJ2-7; 7 bases fit TRBD1. J gave up 2 bases and V 7 bases, and 8 bases lay outside the gene matches. The germline V gene encodes CDR1 MNHNS and CDR2 SASEGT. CDR3 length: 14 amino acids. CDR3 amino acids: CASTWDRRPYEQYF. The CDR3, as DNA: TGTGCCAGCACCTGGGACAGACGACCCTACGAGCAGTACTTC.

V usage is TRBV5-8 and J usage is TRBJ1-2; 7 bases are shared with TRBD1. Germline CDR1 and CDR2: SGHTS and YDEGEE. The trim removed 4 bases at V and 4 bases at J, leaving 7 bases unmatched. This CDR3 region has 14 residues. The CDR3 nucleotides are TGTGCCAGCAGCGCGCAACAGGGGTCCTATGGCTACACCTTC. Translating gives CASSAQQGSYGYTF.

The chain recombines TRBV27 with TRBJ2-3; 7 bases agree with TRBD2. The CDR3 runs to 19 residues. The trim removed 8 bases at V and 1 base at J, leaving 21 bases unmatched. Germline CDR1 MNHEY, CDR2 SMNVEV (reference sequence). The CDR3 region is CASVSLTYWREIGTDTQYF. CDR3 nucleotides: TGTGCCAGCGTAAGTTTGACTTACTGGCGGGAGATTGGCACAGATACGCAGTATTTT.

The genes are TRBV18 and TRBJ1-1, with a tentative D call TRBD1 (5 bases). The V gene lost 0 bases and the J gene lost 4 bases, with 15 bases spanning the gap. The CDR3 runs to 16 residues. The germline CDR1 and CDR2 sequences are KGHSH and LQKENI. The DNA of the CDR3 is TGTGCCAGCTCACCACCGGGGACCCCGGACCGCACTGAAGCTTTCTTT. Translated: CASSPPGTPDRTEAFF.

The rearrangement uses TRBV28 and TRBJ2-5; TRBD2 matches at 10 bases. The CDR3 is 16 residues long. Germline loops: CDR1 MDHEN, CDR2 SYDVKM. Losses at the gene ends were 5 bases for V and 4 bases for J; bases not matched to a gene: 10. This chain's CDR3 is CASSVRGAGGGETQYF. The DNA of the CDR3 is TGTGCCAGCAGTGTCCGGGGAGCGGGAGGGGGAGAGACCCAGTACTTC.

This chain uses TRBV7-2 with TRBJ1-5; TRBD1 matches at 7 bases. Germline trimming cut 3 bases from V and 7 bases from J; bases unmatched to any gene: 6. This CDR3 has 14 amino acids. The germline V gene has CDR1 SGHTA and CDR2 FQGNSA. CDR3 in amino acids: CASSFGQVNQPQHF. The CDR3 DNA reads as TGTGCCAGCAGCTTCGGACAGGTTAACCAGCCCCAGCATTTT.

The chain has TRBV18 and TRBJ2-5; D gene uncertain. The V and J ends lost 4 bases and 5 bases respectively, with 11 bases between them. Germline CDR1 reads KGHSH; CDR2 reads LQKENI. The CDR3 contains 13 residues. CDR3 bases: TGTGCCAGCTCACGAGAAGTCGGCGAGACCCAGTACTTC. Amino acid sequence: CASSREVGETQYF.

The chain recombines TRBV7-2 with TRBJ1-2; D gene unclear. Germline values: CDR1 SGHTA, CDR2 FQGNSA. CDR3 length: 12 residues. The germline V and J ends were trimmed by 4 bases and 9 bases, with 12 bases remaining between them. CDR3 bases: TGTGCCAGCAGCTCCCTAGGGCTGAGCTACACCTTC. This codes for CASSSLGLSYTF.

The rearrangement links TRBV6-6 to TRBJ2-7; D tentatively reads TRBD1 or TRBD2 (5 bases each). Germline V CDR1 and CDR2: MNHNY, SVGAGI (reference sequence). Trimming cost V 6 bases and J 1 base, with 13 bases left between them. The CDR3 is 14 amino acids. The CDR3 DNA reads as TGTGCCAGCAGCCTCGGGACGGAGTCCTACGAGCAGTACTTC. Translated, it gives CASSLGTESYEQYF.

CDR3 bases: TGTGCCAGTAGTAGGCAGGGGGCAGATACGCAGTATTTT. It is translated as CASSRQGADTQYF. V and J are TRBV19 and TRBJ2-3, with 7 bases aligning to TRBD1. J lost 4 bases, V lost 4 bases, and 2 bases had no gene match. The CDR3 is made up of 13 amino acids. Germline values: CDR1 LNHDA, CDR2 SQIVND (reference sequence).